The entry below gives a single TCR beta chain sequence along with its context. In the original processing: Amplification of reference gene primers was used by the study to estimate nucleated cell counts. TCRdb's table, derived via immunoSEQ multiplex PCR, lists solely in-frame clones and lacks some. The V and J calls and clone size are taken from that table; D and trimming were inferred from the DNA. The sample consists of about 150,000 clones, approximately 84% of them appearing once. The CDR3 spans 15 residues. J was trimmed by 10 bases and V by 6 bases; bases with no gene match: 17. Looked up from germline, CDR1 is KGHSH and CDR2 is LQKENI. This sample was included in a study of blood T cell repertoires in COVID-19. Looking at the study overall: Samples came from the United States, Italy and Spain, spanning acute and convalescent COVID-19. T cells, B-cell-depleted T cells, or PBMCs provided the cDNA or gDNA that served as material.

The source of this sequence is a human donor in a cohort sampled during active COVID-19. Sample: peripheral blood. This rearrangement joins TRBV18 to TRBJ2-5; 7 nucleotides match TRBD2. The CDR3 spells CASSPGGARRFGQYF. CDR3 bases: TGTGCCAGCTCTCCGGGGGGAGCCCGGAGGTTTGGCCAGTACTTC.